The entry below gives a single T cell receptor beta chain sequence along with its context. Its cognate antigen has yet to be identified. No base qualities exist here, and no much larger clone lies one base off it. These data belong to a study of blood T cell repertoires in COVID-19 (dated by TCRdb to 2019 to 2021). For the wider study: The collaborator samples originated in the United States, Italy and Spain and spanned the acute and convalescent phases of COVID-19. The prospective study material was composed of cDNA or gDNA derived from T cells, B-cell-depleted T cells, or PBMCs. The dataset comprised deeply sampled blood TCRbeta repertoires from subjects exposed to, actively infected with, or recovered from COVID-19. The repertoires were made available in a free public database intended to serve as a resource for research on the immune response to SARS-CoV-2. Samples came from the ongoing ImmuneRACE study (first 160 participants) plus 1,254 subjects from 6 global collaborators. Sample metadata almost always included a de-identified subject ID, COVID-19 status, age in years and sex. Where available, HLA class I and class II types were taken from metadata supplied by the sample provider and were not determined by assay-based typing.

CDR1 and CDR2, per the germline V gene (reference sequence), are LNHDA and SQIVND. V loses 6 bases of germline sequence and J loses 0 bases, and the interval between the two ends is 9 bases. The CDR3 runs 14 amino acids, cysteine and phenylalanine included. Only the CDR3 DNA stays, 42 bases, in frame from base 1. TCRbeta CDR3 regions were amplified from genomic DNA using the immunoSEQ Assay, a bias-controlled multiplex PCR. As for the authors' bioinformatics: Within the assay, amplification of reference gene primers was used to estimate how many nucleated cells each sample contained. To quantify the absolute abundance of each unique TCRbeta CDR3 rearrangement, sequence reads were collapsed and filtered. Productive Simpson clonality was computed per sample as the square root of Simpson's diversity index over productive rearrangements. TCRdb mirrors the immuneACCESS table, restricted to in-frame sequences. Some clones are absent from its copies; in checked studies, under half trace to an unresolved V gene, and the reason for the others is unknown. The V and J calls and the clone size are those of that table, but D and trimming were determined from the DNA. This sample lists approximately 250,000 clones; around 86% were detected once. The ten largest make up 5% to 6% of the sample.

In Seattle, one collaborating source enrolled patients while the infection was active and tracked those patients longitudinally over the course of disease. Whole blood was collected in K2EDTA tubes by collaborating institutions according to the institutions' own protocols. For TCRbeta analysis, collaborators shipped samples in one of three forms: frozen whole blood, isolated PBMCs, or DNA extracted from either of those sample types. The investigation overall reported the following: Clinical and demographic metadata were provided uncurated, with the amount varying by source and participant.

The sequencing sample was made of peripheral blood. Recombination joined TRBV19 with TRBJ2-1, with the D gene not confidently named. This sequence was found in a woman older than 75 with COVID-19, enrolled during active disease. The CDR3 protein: CASRERSSYNEQFF. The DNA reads TGTGCCAGTAGGGAGAGGAGCTCCTACAATGAGCAGTTCTTC. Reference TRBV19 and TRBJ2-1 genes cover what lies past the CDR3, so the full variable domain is DGGITQSPKYLFRKEGQNVTLSCEQNLNHDAMYWYRQDPGQGLRLIYYSQIVNDFQKGDIAEGYSVSREKKESFPLTVTSAQKNPTAFYLCASRERSSYNEQFFGPGTRLTVL.